These 11 T cell receptor beta chains originate from one sample sequenced in a study of T cells in Graves' hyperthyroidism and ophthalmopathy. Amplified TCR beta CDR3 regions derived from RNA transcripts. First-round RT-PCR with HTBI primers amplified the TCR CDR3 region. Via MiXCR, TCRdb re-called the multiplex PCR reads, giving one row per CDR3 protein. The sample includes about 560,000 distinct CDR3 sequences, 16% seen only once; the top ten take roughly 18%. What was sequenced was blood. All receptors come from a woman aged 18 to 35 with Graves' hyperthyroidism.

To note about this clonotype: This may be a read error: a much more frequent sequence differs by one nucleotide. The chain recombines TRBV6-5 with TRBJ2-7; possibly TRBD1 or TRBD2 for D (5 bases each). Looked up from germline, CDR1 is MNHEY and CDR2 is SVGAGI. The CDR3 covers 15 residues. V was cut by 0 bases and J by 7 bases, with 16 bases left in between. CDR3 sequence reads: CASSYSRGSYNEQYF. CDR3 in DNA: TGTGCCAGCAGTTACTCGAGGGGAAGCTACAATGAGCAGTACTTC.

This clonotype has at least ten counts. The chain couples TRBV12-3 or TRBV12-4 to TRBJ2-4, with TRBD2 as a possible D gene (7 bases). With 8 bases removed from V and 0 bases from J, the gap between germline ends came to 17 bases. The CDR3 is made up of 16 amino acids. The CDR3 loop reads CASAGGLLLAKNIQYF. The CDR3 DNA reads TGTGCCAGCGCCGGGGGGCTCCTACTAGCCAAAAACATTCAGTACTTC.

The V and J genes are TRBV6-5 and TRBJ2-4; 8 bases agree with TRBD1. This CDR3 is built from 13 residues. Germline V gene data show CDR1 as MNHEY and CDR2 as SVGAGI. After removal of 2 bases from V and 15 bases from J, the junction contained 9 bases not matched to a gene. In nucleotides, the CDR3 is TGTGCCAGCAGTTACGTGATCCAGGGGGCTAGGTACTTC. This sequence encodes CASSYVIQGARYF.

This clonotype was found many times. The chain has TRBV27 and TRBJ2-7, with D possibly being TRBD1 (5 bases). Trimming took off 6 bases at V and 0 bases at J, with 15 bases between the two ends. Germline assignment: CDR1 MNHEY and CDR2 SMNVEV (reference sequence). This CDR3 has 15 residues. The CDR3 DNA is TGTGCCAGCAGACGACAGACCACAAGCTCCTACGAGCAGTACTTC. This encodes CASRRQTTSSYEQYF.

This clonotype occurred many times. The chain combines TRBV28 with TRBJ2-4, with TRBD1 matching 9 bases. CDR1 and CDR2 from the germline V gene are MDHEN and SYDVKM. The junction had 1 base not matched to a gene; V was cut back by 4 bases and J by 0 bases. This CDR3 comprises 15 residues. DNA of the CDR3: TGTGCCAGCAGTTGGACAGGGGTAGCCAAAAACATTCAGTACTTC. Translating gives CASSWTGVAKNIQYF.

V usage is TRBV10-3 and J usage is TRBJ1-2; D gene unclear. V was shortened by 4 bases and J by 0 bases, with 12 bases between the two germline ends. This CDR3 region has 15 residues. Germline V gives CDR1 ENHRY, CDR2 SYGVKD. The CDR3 sequence: CAISARQDTNYGYTF. DNA of the CDR3: TGTGCCATCAGTGCCCGGCAGGATACTAACTATGGCTACACCTTC.

This clonotype was seen ten or more times. The chain is built from TRBV12-3 or TRBV12-4 and TRBJ2-7, with D uncertain. The ends were cut back, 5 bases at V and 3 bases at J, with 14 bases in the middle. This CDR3 comprises 14 residues. The DNA of the CDR3 is TGTGCCAGCAGTCTGGAGACGTATAACTACGAGCAGTACTTC. Translation gives CASSLETYNYEQYF.

This clonotype has at least ten counts. V and J are TRBV6-1 and TRBJ2-1; 13 bases map to TRBD2. From germline, CDR1 is MNHNS and CDR2 SASEGT. After removal of 7 bases from V and 9 bases from J, the junction contained 9 bases not matched to a gene. CDR3 length equals 15 residues. The CDR3 nucleotides are TGTGCCAGCACGAGCACTAGCGGGGGGGCCCGTGAGCAGTTCTTC. Amino acids: CASTSTSGGAREQFF.

V is TRBV5-1 and J is TRBJ1-2; D not certain. There are 13 residues in the CDR3. The germline V gene encodes CDR1 SGHRS and CDR2 YFSETQ. Trimming stripped 3 bases from V and 4 bases from J, with 10 bases between. Here the CDR3 DNA reads TGCGCCAGCAGCTCGGATACTACCTATGGCTACACCTTC. Translated, it gives CASSSDTTYGYTF.

A note on this clonotype: A single base separates this from a much larger clone, so it may be a read error. The chain uses TRBV5-1 and TRBJ1-2; 7 bases align to TRBD1. The germline V gene has CDR1 SGHRS and CDR2 YFSETQ. Trimming removed 4 bases from V and 6 bases from J; junction bases left unmatched: 9. The CDR3 totals 14 residues. CDR3 DNA sequence: TGCGCCAGCAGCATCGGACAGGACAACGATGGCTACACCTTC. It yields the protein CASSIGQDNDGYTF.

CDR3 sequence (DNA): TGTGCCAGGGGGACAGGGAGCGGGGCCAACGTCCTGACTTTC. It specifies CARGTGSGANVLTF. The chain joins TRBV2 to TRBJ2-6, with 9 positions matching TRBD1. There are 14 residues in the CDR3. Germline values: CDR1 SNHLY, CDR2 FYNNEI. V shed 9 bases, J shed 4 bases, and the junction held 4 bases outside the gene matches.